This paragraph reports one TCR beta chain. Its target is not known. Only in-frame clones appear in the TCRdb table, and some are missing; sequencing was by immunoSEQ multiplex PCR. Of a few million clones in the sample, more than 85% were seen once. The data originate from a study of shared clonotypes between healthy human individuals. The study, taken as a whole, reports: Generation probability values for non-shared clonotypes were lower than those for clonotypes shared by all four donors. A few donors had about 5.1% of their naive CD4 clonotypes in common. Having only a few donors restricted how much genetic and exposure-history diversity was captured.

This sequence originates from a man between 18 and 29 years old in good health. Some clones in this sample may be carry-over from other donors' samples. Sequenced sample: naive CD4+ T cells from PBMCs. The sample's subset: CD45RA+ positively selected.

CDR3 sequence: CASCQGNNSPLHF. CDR3 nucleotide sequence: TGTGCCAGCTGTCAGGGCAATAATTCACCCCTCCACTTT. The V call is TRBV2, the J call TRBJ1-6, with a possible D match to TRBD1 (5 bases). The CDR3 loop spans 13 amino acids. CDR1 and CDR2 from the germline V gene are SNHLY and FYNNEI. Trimming removed 8 bases from V and 5 bases from J, with 10 bases in between.